This TCR beta chain appears in the sequencing data of a study of blood T cell repertoires in COVID-19. Study-wide context: COVID-19 samples from acute and convalescent phases originated in the United States, Italy and Spain.

Germline-derived CDR1 and CDR2 are MNHNY and SVGAGI (reference sequence). There are 15 residues in the CDR3. V dropped 8 bases and J dropped 5 bases, with 18 bases sitting between them. Data came from immunoSEQ multiplex PCR; TCRdb stores just in-frame clones and leaves some out. The profile covers 90,000 to 130,000 clones, with 75% to 80% appearing a single time and roughly 17% taken by the ten largest. The chain uses TRBV6-6 and TRBJ1-4, with D unresolved. Input material: peripheral blood. This sequence originates from a woman aged 80 or over with active or convalescent COVID-19. This CDR3 is CASCPGGLGNEKLFF. The CDR3 nucleotides are TGTGCCAGCTGCCCAGGAGGACTGGGGAATGAAAAACTGTTTTTT.